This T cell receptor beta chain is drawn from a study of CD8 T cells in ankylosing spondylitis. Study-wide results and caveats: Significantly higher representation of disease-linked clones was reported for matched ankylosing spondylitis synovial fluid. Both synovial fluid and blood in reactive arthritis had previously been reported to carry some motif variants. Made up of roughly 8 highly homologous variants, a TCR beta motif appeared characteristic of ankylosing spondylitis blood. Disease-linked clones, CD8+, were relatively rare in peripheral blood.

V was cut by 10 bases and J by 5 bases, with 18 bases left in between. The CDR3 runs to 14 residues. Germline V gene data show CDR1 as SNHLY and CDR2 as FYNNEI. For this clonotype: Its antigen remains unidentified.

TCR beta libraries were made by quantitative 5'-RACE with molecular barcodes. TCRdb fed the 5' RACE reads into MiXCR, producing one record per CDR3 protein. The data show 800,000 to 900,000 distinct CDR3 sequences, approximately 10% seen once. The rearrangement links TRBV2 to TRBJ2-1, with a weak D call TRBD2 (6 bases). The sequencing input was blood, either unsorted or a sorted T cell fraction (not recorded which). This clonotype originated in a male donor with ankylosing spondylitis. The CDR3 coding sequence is TGTGCCACCTCCCCTGCTAGCGACGACAATGAGCAGTTCTTC. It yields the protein CATSPASDDNEQFF. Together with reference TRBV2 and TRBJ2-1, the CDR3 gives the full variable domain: EPEVTQTPSHQVTQMGQEVILRCVPISNHLYFYWYRQILGQKVEFLVSFYNNEISEKSEIFDDQFSVERPDGSNFTLKIRSTKLEDSAMYFCATSPASDDNEQFFGPGTRLTVL.